The present TCR beta chain was sequenced within a study of T-cell reconstitution after alpha-beta-depleted transplantation in children. This CDR3 has 15 residues. J gave up 3 bases and V 2 bases, and 6 bases lay outside the gene matches. Germline V gene data show CDR1 as SEHNR and CDR2 as FQNEAQ (reference sequence). This clonotype has more than one count but fewer than ten. Preparing the TCRbeta library involved the use of unique molecular identifiers. MiXCR was run by TCRdb on the PCR reads, yielding one entry per CDR3 protein. The data show 450,000 to 500,000 distinct CDR3 sequences, around an eighth seen once.

The material sequenced was PBMCs from the stem cell graft donor, taken from the stem cell graft. The rearrangement links TRBV7-9 to TRBJ1-2, with 7 bases identical to TRBD1. The sequence was collected from a human donor who donated a stem cell graft to a child with combined immunodeficiency. The CDR3 bases are TGTGCCAGCAGCTTAATCCAGGGGGGAGACTATGGCTACACCTTC. Translating gives CASSLIQGGDYGYTF.